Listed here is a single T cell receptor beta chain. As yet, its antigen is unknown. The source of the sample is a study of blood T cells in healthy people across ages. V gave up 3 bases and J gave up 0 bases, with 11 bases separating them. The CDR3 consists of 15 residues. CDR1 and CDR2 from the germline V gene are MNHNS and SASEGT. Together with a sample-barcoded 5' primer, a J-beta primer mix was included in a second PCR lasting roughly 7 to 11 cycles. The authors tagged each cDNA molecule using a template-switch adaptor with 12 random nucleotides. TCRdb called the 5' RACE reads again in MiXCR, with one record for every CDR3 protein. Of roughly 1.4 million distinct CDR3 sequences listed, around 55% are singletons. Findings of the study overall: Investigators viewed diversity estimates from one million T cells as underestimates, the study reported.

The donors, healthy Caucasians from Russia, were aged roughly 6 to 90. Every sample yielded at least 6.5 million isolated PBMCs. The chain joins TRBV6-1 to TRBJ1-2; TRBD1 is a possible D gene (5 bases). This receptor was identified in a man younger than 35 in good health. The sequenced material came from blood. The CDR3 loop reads CASSEEGLANYGYTF. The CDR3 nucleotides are TGTGCCAGCAGTGAGGAGGGACTCGCTAACTATGGCTACACCTTC.